The entry below describes one T cell receptor beta chain. Its specificity is unknown. The data belong to a study of shared clonotypes between healthy human individuals. V was pared by 10 bases and J by 3 bases, with 18 bases between. Germline CDR1 SGHVS, CDR2 FQNEAQ. CDR3 size: 15 residues. Repertoires were generated with immunoSEQ multiplex PCR, while TCRdb's copy carries only in-frame clones and drops some. The sample contains around 100,000 clones, around 73% of which appear only once. Study-wide results and caveats: It was anticipated that sequencing depth would influence how many clonotypes donors shared.

V is TRBV7-8 and J is TRBJ2-2, with D possibly called TRBD1 or TRBD2 (5 bases each). The clonotype originates from a woman in her twenties or thirties in good health. The sample consisted of memory CD8+ T cells sorted from blood. Stated subset: CD45RO+ cells pooled with CCR7-negative TemRA cells. CDR3: CANGWGRRDTGELFF. CDR3 DNA: TGTGCCAACGGCTGGGGGAGAAGGGACACCGGGGAGCTGTTTTTT.